Listed below are T cell receptor beta chains from one sample, sequenced in a study of T-cell memory formation after mild COVID-19. TCRdb called the 5' RACE reads again in MiXCR, with one record for every CDR3 protein. Found here are around 320,000 distinct CDR3 sequences, roughly an eighth of them singletons; the top ten hold 21%. Sequenced input: PBMCs or a T cell subset sorted from them (not recorded which). Source of these receptors: a man younger than 35 who had mild COVID-19 (a few samples of this study predate the infection). Cell type and time point are not known. CDR3s include the opening cysteine and the closing phenylalanine or tryptophan. Fields, in order: CDR3 protein, CDR3 DNA, J gene, clone size, V gene, D gene. D genes are given only for firm matches. Expanded clones are given a class, and other clones once, few, many or no size at all.

CASKPAGNTEAFF,TGTGCCAGCAAGCCCGCGGGGAACACTGAAGCTTTCTTT,TRBJ1-1,NA,TRBV2,NA
CASSDRVKNIQYF,TGTGCCAGCAGCGACAGGGTCAAAAACATTCAGTACTTC,TRBJ2-4,NA,TRBV7-2,TRBD1
CASSYSWAGGLNEQFF,TGTGCCAGCAGTTACTCTTGGGCGGGGGGTCTAAATGAGCAGTTCTTC,TRBJ2-1,many,TRBV6-5,TRBD2
CASSQAITGEWNKPQHF,TGCGCCAGCAGCCAAGCCATAACAGGGGAGTGGAATAAGCCCCAGCATTTT,TRBJ1-5,once,TRBV4-1,TRBD1
CASSSDIYEQYF,TGTGCCAGCAGCTCAGACATCTACGAGCAGTACTTC,TRBJ2-7,few,TRBV11-2,NA
CASSLQTGDGELFF,TGTGCCAGCAGCTTACAGACAGGGGACGGGGAGCTGTTTTTT,TRBJ2-2,NA,TRBV5-5,TRBD1
CASSQRVAGGKDNEQFF,TGTGCCAGCAGCCAGCGAGTAGCGGGGGGTAAAGACAATGAGCAGTTCTTC,TRBJ2-1,few,TRBV2,TRBD2
CASGTGAGEQYF,TGTGCCAGCGGCACAGGGGCGGGCGAGCAGTACTTC,TRBJ2-7,few,TRBV6-6,TRBD1
CAISESTRSNEKLFF,TGTGCCATCAGTGAGTCGACACGGAGTAATGAAAAACTGTTTTTT,TRBJ1-4,few,TRBV10-3,NA
CASSFRTNSYEQYF,TGTGCCAGCAGTTTTCGGACAAACTCCTACGAGCAGTACTTC,TRBJ2-7,NA,TRBV12-3/TRBV12-4,NA
CASGSIPGTKNTGELFF,TGTGCTAGTGGCTCCATTCCCGGGACAAAGAACACCGGGGAGCTGTTTTTT,TRBJ2-2,NA,TRBV12-5,NA
CASSLTHGTSDTQYF,TGTGCCAGCAGCTTAACGCACGGGACTAGTGATACGCAGTATTTT,TRBJ2-3,few,TRBV7-3,TRBD2
CSVEGRNYGYTF,TGCAGCGTTGAAGGACGGAACTATGGCTACACCTTC,TRBJ1-2,NA,TRBV29-1,NA
CASSTDGGSSPLHF,TGTGCCAGCAGCACAGACGGGGGAAGTTCACCCCTCCACTTT,TRBJ1-6,few,TRBV5-6,NA
CASSPIGGIWYEQYF,TGCGCCAGCAGCCCGATTGGTGGGATTTGGTACGAGCAGTACTTC,TRBJ2-7,NA,TRBV4-1,NA
CASSLVSGGQNEQFF,TGCGCCAGCAGCTTGGTTAGCGGGGGTCAAAATGAGCAGTTCTTC,TRBJ2-1,NA,TRBV5-1,TRBD2
CASSPWRGGLQYF,TGTGCCAGCAGCCCCTGGCGGGGGGGCTTGCAGTATTTT,TRBJ2-3,NA,TRBV5-5,TRBD2
CASSLSVGREAQYF,TGTGCCAGCAGCTTATCGGTCGGGAGGGAGGCCCAGTACTTC,TRBJ2-5,few,TRBV7-2,TRBD2
CATSDSAGLRARETQYF,TGTGCCACCAGTGATTCCGCGGGCCTCAGGGCAAGGGAGACCCAGTACTTC,TRBJ2-5,few,TRBV24-1,NA
CASRSGGGELFF,TGTGCCAGCAGGAGCGGGGGCGGGGAGCTGTTTTTT,TRBJ2-2,few,TRBV12-3/TRBV12-4,TRBD2
CASSYGRGSDTQYF,TGTGCCAGCAGCTATGGACGGGGGTCAGATACGCAGTATTTT,TRBJ2-3,few,TRBV11-3,NA
CSAVDSASPLHF,TGCAGTGCCGTAGACAGTGCTTCACCCCTCCACTTT,TRBJ1-6,many,TRBV20-1,NA
CASSLGLPATNEKLFF,TGCGCCAGCAGCTTGGGGCTTCCCGCAACTAATGAAAAACTGTTTTTT,TRBJ1-4,few,TRBV5-1,NA
CASSLDGESGRTGELFF,TGTGCCAGCAGCCTAGACGGGGAATCGGGTAGGACCGGGGAGCTGTTTTTT,TRBJ2-2,few,TRBV7-2,NA
CASSPNKGPYEQYF,TGTGCCAGCAGCCCAAACAAGGGTCCCTACGAGCAGTACTTC,TRBJ2-7,NA,TRBV7-3,NA
CASSQEAGYYGYTF,TGCGCCAGCAGCCAAGAAGCGGGGTACTATGGCTACACCTTC,TRBJ1-2,NA,TRBV4-3,NA
CASSQETSGGPQDTQYF,TGCGCCAGCAGCCAGGAGACTAGCGGGGGGCCCCAAGATACGCAGTATTTT,TRBJ2-3,few,TRBV4-3,TRBD2
CASSRGAGAIRADTQYF,TGCGCCAGCAGCCGGGGAGCGGGGGCCATCCGAGCAGATACGCAGTATTTT,TRBJ2-3,NA,TRBV4-1,TRBD2